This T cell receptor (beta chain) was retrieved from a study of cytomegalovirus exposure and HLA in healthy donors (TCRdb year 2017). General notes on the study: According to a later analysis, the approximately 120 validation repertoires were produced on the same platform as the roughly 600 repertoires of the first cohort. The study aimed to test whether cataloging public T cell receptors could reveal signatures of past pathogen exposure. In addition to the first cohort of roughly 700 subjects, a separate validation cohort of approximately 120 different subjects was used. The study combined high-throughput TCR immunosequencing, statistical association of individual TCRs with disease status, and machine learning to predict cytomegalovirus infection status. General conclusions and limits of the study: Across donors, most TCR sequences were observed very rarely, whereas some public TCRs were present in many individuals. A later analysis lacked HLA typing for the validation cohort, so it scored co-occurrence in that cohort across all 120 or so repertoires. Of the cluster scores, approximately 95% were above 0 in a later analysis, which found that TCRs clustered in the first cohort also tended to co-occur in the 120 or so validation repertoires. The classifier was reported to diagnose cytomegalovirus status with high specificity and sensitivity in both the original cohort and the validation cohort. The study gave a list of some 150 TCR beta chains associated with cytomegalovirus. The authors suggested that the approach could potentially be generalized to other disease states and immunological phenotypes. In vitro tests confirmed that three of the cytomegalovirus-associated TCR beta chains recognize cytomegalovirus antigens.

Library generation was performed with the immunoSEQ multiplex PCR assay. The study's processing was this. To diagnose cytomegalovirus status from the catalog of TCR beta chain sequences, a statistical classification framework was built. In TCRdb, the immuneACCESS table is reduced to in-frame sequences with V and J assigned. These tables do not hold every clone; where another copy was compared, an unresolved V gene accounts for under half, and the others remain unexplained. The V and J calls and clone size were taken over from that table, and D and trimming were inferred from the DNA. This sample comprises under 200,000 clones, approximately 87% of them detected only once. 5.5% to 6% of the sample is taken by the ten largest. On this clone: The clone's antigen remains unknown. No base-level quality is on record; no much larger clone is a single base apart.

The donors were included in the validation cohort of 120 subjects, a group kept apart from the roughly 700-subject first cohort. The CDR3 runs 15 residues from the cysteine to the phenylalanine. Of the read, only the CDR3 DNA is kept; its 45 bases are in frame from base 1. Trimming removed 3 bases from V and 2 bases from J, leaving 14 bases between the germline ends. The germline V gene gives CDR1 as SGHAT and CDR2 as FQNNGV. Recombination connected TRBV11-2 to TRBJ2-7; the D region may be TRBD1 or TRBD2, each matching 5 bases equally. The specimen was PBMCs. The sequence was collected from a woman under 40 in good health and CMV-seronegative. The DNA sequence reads TGTGCCAGCAGCTTCCGGGACGTGGACCCCTACGAGCAGTACTTC. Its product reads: CASSFRDVDPYEQYF.